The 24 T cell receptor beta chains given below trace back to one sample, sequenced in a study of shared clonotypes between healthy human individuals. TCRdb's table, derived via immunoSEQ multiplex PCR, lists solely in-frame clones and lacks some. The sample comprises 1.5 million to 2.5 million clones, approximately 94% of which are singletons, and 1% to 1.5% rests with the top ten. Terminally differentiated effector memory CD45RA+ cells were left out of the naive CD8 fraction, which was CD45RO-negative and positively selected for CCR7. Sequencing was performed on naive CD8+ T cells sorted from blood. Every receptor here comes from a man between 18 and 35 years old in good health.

The CDR3 is CASSDRDRERDEQYF. CDR3 DNA: TGTGCCAGCAGTGACCGCGACAGGGAACGCGACGAGCAGTACTTC. This chain links TRBV6-1 with TRBJ2-7; 7 bases align to TRBD1. Germline V gives CDR1 MNHNS, CDR2 SASEGT. CDR3 length: 15 amino acids. Losses at the gene ends were 3 bases for V and 5 bases for J; bases not matched to a gene: 10.

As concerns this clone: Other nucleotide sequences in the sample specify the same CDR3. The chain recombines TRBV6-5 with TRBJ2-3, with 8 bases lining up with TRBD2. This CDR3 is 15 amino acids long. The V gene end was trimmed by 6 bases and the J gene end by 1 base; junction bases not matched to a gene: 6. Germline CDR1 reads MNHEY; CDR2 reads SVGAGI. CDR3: CASRPGLAGTDTQYF. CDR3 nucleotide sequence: TGTGCCAGCAGACCCGGACTAGCAGGCACAGATACGCAGTATTTT.

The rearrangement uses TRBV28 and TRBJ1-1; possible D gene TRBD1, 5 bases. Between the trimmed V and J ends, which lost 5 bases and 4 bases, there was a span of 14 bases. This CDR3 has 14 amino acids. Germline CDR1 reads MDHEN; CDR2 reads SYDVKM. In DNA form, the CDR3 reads TGTGCCAGCAGTCTCCGGGGGTCGGGCACTGAAGCTTTCTTT. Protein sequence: CASSLRGSGTEAFF.

The CDR3 DNA sequence: TGTGCCAGCAGCTTAGCGGTGGACACCGGGGAGCTGTTTTTT. The encoded protein is CASSLAVDTGELFF. This sequence joins TRBV7-9 and TRBJ2-2, with D unresolved. The V end was cut by 0 bases, the J end by 3 bases, with 5 bases between. Germline CDR1 reads SEHNR; CDR2 reads FQNEAQ (reference sequence). The CDR3 extends over 14 amino acids. Combining the CDR3 with reference TRBV7-9 and TRBJ2-2 gives the whole variable domain DTGVSQNPRHKITKRGQNVTFRCDPISEHNRLYWYRQTLGQGPEFLTYFQNEAQLEKSRLLSDRFSAERPKGSFSTLEIQRTEQGDSAMYLCASSLAVDTGELFFGEGSRLTVL.

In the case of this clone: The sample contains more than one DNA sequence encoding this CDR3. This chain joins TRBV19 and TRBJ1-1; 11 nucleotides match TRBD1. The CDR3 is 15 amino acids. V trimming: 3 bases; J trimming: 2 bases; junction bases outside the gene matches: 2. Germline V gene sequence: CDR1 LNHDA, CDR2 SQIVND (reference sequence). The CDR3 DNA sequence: TGTGCCAGTAGTATCGGGACAGGGGGAAACACTGAAGCTTTCTTT. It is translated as CASSIGTGGNTEAFF.

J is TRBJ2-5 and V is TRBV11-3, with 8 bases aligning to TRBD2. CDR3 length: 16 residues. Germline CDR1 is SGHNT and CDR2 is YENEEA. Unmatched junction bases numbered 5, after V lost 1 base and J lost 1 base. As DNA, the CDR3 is TGTGCCAGCAGCTTAGCTGGGCGGGAGGCCCAAGAGACCCAGTACTTC. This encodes CASSLAGREAQETQYF.

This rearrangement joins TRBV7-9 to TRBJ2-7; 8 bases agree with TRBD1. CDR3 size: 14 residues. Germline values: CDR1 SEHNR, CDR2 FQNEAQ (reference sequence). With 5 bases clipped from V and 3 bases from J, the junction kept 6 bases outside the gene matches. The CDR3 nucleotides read TGTGCCAGCAGCGACCGGGACAGGAACTACGAGCAGTACTTC. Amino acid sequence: CASSDRDRNYEQYF.

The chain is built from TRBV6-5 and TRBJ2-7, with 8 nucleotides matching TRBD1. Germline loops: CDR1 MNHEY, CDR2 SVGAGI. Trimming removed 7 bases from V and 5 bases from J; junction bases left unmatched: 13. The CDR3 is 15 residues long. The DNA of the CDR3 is TGTGCCAGCACCCAAACCGAGGCAGGGGGCGACGAGCAGTACTTC. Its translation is CASTQTEAGGDEQYF.

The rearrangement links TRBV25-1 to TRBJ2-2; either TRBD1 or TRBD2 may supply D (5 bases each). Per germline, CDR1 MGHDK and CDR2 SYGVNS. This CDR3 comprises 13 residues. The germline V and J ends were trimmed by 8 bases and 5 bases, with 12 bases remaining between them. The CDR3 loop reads CASSWGITGELFF. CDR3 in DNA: TGTGCCAGCTCCTGGGGGATTACCGGGGAGCTGTTTTTT.

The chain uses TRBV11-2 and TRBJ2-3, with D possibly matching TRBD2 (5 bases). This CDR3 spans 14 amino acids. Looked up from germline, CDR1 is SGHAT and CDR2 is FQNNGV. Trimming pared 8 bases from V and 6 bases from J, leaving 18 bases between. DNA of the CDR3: TGTGCCAGCTTGTCCAGCGGCTCTACGGATACGCAGTATTTT. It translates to CASLSSGSTDTQYF. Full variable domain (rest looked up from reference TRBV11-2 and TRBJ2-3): EAGVAQSPRYKIIEKRQSVAFWCNPISGHATLYWYQQILGQGPKLLIQFQNNGVVDDSQLPKDRFSAERLKGVDSTLKIQPAKLEDSAVYLCASLSSGSTDTQYFGPGTRLTVL.

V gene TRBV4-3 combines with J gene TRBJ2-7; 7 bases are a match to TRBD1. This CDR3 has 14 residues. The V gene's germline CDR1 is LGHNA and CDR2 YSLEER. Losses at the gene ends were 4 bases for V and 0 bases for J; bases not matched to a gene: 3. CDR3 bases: TGCGCCAGCAGCCTAAACAGGGGCTCCTACGAGCAGTACTTC. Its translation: CASSLNRGSYEQYF.

The CDR3 sequence is CASSLSETSGILQETQYF. The CDR3 nucleotides read TGTGCCAGCAGCTTATCTGAGACTAGCGGGATTCTCCAAGAGACCCAGTACTTC. The chain has TRBV11-2 and TRBJ2-5, with 11 bases fitting TRBD2. V dropped 2 bases and J dropped 1; count of bases not matched to a gene: 9. The germline V gene encodes CDR1 SGHAT and CDR2 FQNNGV. CDR3 length: 18 residues. Based on the CDR3 plus reference TRBV11-2 and TRBJ2-5, the full variable domain is EAGVAQSPRYKIIEKRQSVAFWCNPISGHATLYWYQQILGQGPKLLIQFQNNGVVDDSQLPKDRFSAERLKGVDSTLKIQPAKLEDSAVYLCASSLSETSGILQETQYFGPGTRLLVL.

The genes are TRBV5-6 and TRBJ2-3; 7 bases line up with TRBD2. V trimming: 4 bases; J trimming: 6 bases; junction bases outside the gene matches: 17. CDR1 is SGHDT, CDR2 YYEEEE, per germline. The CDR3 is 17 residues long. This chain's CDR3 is CASSASEDGRALDTQYF. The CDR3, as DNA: TGTGCCAGCAGCGCCTCCGAAGATGGGAGGGCCCTGGATACGCAGTATTTT.

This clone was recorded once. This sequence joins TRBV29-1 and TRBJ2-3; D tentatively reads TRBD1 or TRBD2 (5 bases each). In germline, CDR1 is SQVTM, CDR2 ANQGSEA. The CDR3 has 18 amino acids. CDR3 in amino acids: CSGWGLQSSPLSTDTQYF. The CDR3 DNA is TGCTCGGGATGGGGCCTACAAAGTAGCCCGCTTAGCACAGATACGCAGTATTTT.

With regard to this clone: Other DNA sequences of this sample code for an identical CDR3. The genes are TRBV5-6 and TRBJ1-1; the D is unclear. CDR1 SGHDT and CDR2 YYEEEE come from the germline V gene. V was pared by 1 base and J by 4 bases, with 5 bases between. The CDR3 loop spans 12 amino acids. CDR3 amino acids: CASSLFGTEAFF. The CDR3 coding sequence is TGTGCCAGCAGCTTGTTCGGCACTGAAGCTTTCTTT.

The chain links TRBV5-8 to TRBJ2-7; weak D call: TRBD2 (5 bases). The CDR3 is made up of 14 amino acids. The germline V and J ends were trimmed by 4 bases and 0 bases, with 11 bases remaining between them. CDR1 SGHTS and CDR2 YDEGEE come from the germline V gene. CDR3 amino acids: CASSEGSYSYEQYF. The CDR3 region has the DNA TGTGCCAGCAGCGAGGGAAGTTACTCCTACGAGCAGTACTTC.

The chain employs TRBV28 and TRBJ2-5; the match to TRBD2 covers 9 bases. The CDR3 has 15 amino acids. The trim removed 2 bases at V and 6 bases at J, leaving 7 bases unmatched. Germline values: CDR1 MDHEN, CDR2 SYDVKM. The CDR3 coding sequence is TGTGCCAGCAGTTTAGGGCTAGCGGGGCGGAAGACCCAGTACTTC. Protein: CASSLGLAGRKTQYF.

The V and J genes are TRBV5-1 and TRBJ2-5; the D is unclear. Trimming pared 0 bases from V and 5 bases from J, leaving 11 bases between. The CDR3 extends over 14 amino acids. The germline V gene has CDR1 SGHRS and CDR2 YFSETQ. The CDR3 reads CASSLVSAHETQYF. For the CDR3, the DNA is TGCGCCAGCAGCTTGGTTTCGGCGCACGAGACCCAGTACTTC.

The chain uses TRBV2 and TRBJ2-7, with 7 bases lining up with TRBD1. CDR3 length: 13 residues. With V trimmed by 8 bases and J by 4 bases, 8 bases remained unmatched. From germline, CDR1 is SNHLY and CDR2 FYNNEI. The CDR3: CASLRQGGYEQYF. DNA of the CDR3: TGTGCCAGCCTCCGACAGGGCGGGTACGAGCAGTACTTC. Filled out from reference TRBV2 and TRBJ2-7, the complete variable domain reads EPEVTQTPSHQVTQMGQEVILRCVPISNHLYFYWYRQILGQKVEFLVSFYNNEISEKSEIFDDQFSVERPDGSNFTLKIRSTKLEDSAMYFCASLRQGGYEQYFGPGTRLTVT.

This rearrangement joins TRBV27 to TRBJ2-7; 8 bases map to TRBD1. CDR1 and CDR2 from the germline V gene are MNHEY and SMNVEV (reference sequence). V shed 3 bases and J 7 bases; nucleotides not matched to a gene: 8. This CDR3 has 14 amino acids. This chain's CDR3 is CASSFGQGAREQYF. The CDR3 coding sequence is TGTGCCAGCAGTTTTGGGCAGGGGGCGCGGGAGCAGTACTTC.

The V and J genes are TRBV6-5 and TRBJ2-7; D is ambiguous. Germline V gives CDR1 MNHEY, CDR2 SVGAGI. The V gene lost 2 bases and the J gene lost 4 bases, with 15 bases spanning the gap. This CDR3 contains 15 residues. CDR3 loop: CASSYTSAIGYEQYF. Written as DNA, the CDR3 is TGTGCCAGCAGTTACACAAGTGCCATAGGGTACGAGCAGTACTTC.

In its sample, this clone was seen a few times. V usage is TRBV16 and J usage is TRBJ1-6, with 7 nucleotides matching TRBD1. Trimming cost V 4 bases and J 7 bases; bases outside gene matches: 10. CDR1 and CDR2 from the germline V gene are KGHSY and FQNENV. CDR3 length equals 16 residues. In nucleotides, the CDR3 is TGTGCCAGCAGCCTGGACAGGCCCTTGGGGAATTCACCCCTCCACTTT. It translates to CASSLDRPLGNSPLHF.

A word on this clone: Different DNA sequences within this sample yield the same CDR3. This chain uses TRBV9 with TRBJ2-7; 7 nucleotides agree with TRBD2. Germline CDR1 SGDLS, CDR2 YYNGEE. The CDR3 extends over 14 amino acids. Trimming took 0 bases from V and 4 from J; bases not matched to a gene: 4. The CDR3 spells CASSVEGGSYEQYF. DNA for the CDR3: TGTGCCAGCAGCGTAGAGGGCGGGAGTTACGAGCAGTACTTC.

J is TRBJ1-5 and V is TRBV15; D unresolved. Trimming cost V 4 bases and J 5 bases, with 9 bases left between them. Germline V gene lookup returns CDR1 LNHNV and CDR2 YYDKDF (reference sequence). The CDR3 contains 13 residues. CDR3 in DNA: TGTGCCACCAGCACAGTCTTCGATCAGCCCCAGCATTTT. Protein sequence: CATSTVFDQPQHF.